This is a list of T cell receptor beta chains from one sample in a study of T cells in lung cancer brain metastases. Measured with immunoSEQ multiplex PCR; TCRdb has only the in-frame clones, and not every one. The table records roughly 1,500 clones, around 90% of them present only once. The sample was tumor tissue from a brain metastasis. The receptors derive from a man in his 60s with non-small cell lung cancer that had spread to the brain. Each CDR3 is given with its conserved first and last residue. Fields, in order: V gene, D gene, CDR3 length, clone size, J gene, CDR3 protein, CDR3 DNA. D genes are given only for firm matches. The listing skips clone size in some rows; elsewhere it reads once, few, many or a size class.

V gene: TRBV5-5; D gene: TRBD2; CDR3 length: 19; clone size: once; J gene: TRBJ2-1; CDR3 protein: CASSLGNSGRASSYNEQFF; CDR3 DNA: TGTGCCAGCAGCTTGGGAAATAGCGGGAGGGCCAGTTCCTACAATGAGCAGTTCTTC
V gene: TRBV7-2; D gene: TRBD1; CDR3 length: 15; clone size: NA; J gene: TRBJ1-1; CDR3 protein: CASSPGGLGRAEAFF; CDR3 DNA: TGTGCCAGCAGCCCAGGGGGACTTGGGAGGGCTGAAGCTTTCTTT
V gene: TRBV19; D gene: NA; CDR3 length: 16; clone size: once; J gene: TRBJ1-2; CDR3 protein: CASSPFGGAGPYGYTF; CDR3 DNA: TGTGCCAGTAGCCCCTTCGGGGGCGCCGGGCCCTATGGCTACACCTTC
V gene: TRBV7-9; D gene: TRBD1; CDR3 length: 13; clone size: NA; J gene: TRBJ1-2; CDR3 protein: CASSRDRGYGYTF; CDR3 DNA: TGTGCCAGCAGCCGGGACAGGGGATATGGCTACACCTTC
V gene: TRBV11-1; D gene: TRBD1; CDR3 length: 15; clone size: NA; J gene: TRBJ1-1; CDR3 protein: CASSARTGRDTEAFF; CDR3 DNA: TGTGCCAGCAGCGCACGGACAGGGCGGGACACTGAAGCTTTCTTT
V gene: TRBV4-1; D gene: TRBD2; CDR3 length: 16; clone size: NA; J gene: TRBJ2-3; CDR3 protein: CASSQVGGSYTDTQYF; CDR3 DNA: TGCGCCAGCAGCCAAGTGGGCGGGAGTTACACAGATACGCAGTATTTT
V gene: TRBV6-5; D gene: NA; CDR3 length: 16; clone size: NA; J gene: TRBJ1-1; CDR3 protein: CASSSDDGGWYTEAFF; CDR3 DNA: TGTGCCAGCAGTTCCGACGACGGGGGTTGGTACACTGAAGCTTTCTTT
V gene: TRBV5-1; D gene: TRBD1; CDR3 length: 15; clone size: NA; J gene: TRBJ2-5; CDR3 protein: CASSSNGDREETQYF; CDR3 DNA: TGCGCCAGCAGCTCAAATGGGGACAGGGAAGAGACCCAGTACTTC
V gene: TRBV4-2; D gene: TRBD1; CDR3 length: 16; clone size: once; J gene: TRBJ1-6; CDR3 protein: CASSQHQGQYNSPLHF; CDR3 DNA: TGTGCCAGCAGCCAACACCAGGGACAGTATAATTCACCCCTCCACTTT
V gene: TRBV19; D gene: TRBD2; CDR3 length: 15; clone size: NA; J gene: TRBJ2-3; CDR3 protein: CASSIARGAKDTQYF; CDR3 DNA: TGTGCCAGTAGTATCGCGCGGGGGGCTAAAGATACGCAGTATTTT
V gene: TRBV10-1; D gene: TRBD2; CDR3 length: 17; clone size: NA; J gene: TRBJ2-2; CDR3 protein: CASSAPSGRADTGELFF; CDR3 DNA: TGCGCCAGCAGTGCGCCTAGCGGGAGGGCCGACACCGGGGAGCTGTTTTTT
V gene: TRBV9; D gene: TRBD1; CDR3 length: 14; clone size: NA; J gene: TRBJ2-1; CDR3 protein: CASSVGDRYNEQFF; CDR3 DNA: TGTGCCAGCAGCGTAGGGGACAGGTACAATGAGCAGTTCTTC
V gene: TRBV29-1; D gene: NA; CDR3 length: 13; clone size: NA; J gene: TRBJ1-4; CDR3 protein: CSVRAPAGKKLFF; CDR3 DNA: TGCAGCGTCAGGGCCCCGGCGGGGAAAAAACTGTTTTTT
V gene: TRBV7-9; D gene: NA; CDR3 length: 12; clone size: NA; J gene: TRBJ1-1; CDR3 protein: CASSFSETEAFF; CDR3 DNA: TGTGCCAGCAGCTTCAGTGAAACCGAAGCTTTCTTT
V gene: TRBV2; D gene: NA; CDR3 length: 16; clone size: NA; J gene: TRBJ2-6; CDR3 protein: CASSEGLLSGANVLTF; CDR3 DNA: TGTGCCAGCAGTGAAGGGCTCCTCTCTGGGGCCAACGTCCTGACTTTC
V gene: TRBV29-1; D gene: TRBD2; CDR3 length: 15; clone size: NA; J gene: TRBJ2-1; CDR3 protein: CSAVLSSGRTDEQFF; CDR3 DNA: TGCAGCGCTGTGCTGTCTAGCGGGAGAACCGATGAGCAGTTCTTC
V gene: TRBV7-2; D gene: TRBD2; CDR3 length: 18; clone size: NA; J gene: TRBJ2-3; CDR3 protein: CASSLGTSGGFFTDTQYF; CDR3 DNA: TGTGCCAGCAGCCTCGGGACTAGCGGGGGCTTCTTCACAGATACGCAGTATTTT
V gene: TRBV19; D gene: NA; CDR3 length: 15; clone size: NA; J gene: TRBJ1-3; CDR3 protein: CASSVTGLSGNTIYF; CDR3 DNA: TGTGCCAGTAGTGTTACAGGACTCTCTGGAAACACCATATATTTT
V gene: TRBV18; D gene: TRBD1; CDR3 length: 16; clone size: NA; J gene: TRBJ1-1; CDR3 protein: CASSPTRDSLNTEAFF; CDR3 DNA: TGTGCCAGCTCACCAACGAGGGACAGTTTGAACACTGAAGCTTTCTTT
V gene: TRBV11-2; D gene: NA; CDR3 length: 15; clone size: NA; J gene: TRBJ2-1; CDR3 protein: CASSFRDSVYNEQFF; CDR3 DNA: TGTGCCAGCAGCTTCCGAGACAGTGTCTACAATGAGCAGTTCTTC
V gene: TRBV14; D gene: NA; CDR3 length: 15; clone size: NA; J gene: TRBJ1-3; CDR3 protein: CASSQVTGSGNTIYF; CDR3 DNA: TGTGCCAGCAGCCAAGTTACAGGGTCTGGAAACACCATATATTTT
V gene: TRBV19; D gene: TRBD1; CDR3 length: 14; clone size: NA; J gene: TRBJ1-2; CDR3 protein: CASSLGQGDYGYTF; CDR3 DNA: TGTGCCAGTAGCCTCGGACAGGGCGACTATGGCTACACCTTC
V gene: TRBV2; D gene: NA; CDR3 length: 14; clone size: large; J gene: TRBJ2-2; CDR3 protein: CAIPAGRSTGELFF; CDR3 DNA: TGTGCCATCCCGGCAGGGAGAAGCACCGGGGAGCTGTTTTTT
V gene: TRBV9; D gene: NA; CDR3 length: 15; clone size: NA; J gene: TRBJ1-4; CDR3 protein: CASSPHRTLNEKLFF; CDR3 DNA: TGTGCCAGCAGCCCCCACAGGACCCTTAATGAAAAACTGTTTTTT
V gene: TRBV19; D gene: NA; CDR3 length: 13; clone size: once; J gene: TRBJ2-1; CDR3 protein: CASSIVAGNEQFF; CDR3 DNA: TGTGCCAGTAGTATAGTCGCAGGGAATGAGCAGTTCTTC
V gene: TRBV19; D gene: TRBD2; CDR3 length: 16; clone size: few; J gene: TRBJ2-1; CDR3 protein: CASSLPIAGVHNEQFF; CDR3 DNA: TGTGCCAGCTCCCTTCCCATAGCGGGAGTGCACAATGAGCAGTTCTTC